A single sample is the source of the 21 T cell receptor beta chains below, sequenced in a study of cytomegalovirus exposure and HLA in healthy donors. Some clones are missing from TCRdb's copy, which holds only in-frame ones; the method was immunoSEQ multiplex PCR. The sample has 110,000 or so clones; about 86% are singletons. Sequencing was carried out using PBMCs. The origin of the receptors is a woman aged 18-30 years in good health and CMV-seropositive.

The rearrangement links TRBV9 to TRBJ2-3; TRBD2 aligns across 12 bases. Germline CDR1 is SGDLS and CDR2 is YYNGEE. There are 16 residues in the CDR3. V shed 3 bases, J shed 2 bases, and the junction held 4 bases outside the gene matches. The CDR3 DNA is TGTGCCAGCAGCGCACGACTAGCGGGGGACACAGATACGCAGTATTTT. Protein sequence: CASSARLAGDTDTQYF.

This chain links TRBV18 with TRBJ2-3, with 9 bases that match TRBD2. Germline V gene lookup returns CDR1 KGHSH and CDR2 LQKENI. V trimming: 3 bases; J trimming: 6 bases; junction bases outside the gene matches: 10. This CDR3 is 16 amino acids long. This chain's CDR3 is CASSPVAGGPSDTQYF. The DNA of the CDR3 is TGTGCCAGCTCACCGGTGGCGGGGGGGCCATCGGATACGCAGTATTTT.

This clone has a single count. J is TRBJ1-2 and V is TRBV5-1, with D maybe TRBD1 (6 bases). This CDR3 is 14 amino acids long. In germline, CDR1 is SGHRS, CDR2 YFSETQ. Trimming took off 2 bases at V and 7 bases at J, with 15 bases between the two ends. Here the CDR3 reads CASSFYREGGGYTF. CDR3 coding DNA: TGCGCCAGCAGCTTTTACAGGGAGGGAGGTGGCTACACCTTC. The full variable domain, rest sourced from reference TRBV5-1 and TRBJ1-2, is KAGVTQTPRYLIKTRGQQVTLSCSPISGHRSVSWYQQTPGQGLQFLFEYFSETQRNKGNFPGRFSGRQFSNSRSEMNVSTLELGDSALYLCASSFYREGGGYTFGSGTRLTVV.

The chain joins TRBV5-1 to TRBJ2-5, with 12 bases that match TRBD2. The CDR3 length is 17 residues. Per germline, CDR1 SGHRS and CDR2 YFSETQ. With 4 bases clipped from V and 0 bases from J, the junction kept 7 bases outside the gene matches. The CDR3 DNA is TGCGCCAGCAGCCAAGGACTAGCGGGATCTTACCAAGAGACCCAGTACTTC. As protein: CASSQGLAGSYQETQYF. The full variable domain, with the rest looked up from reference TRBV5-1 and TRBJ2-5, is KAGVTQTPRYLIKTRGQQVTLSCSPISGHRSVSWYQQTPGQGLQFLFEYFSETQRNKGNFPGRFSGRQFSNSRSEMNVSTLELGDSALYLCASSQGLAGSYQETQYFGPGTRLLVL.

The chain links TRBV28 to TRBJ1-1; D gene unclear. V lost 4 bases and J lost 9, with 18 bases in between. Germline CDR1 is MDHEN and CDR2 is SYDVKM. This CDR3 is 14 amino acids long. The CDR3 protein is CASSYSGGRSKAFF. CDR3 DNA: TGTGCCAGCAGTTACAGCGGCGGTCGCAGTAAAGCTTTCTTT.

This clone was observed once. The V call is TRBV27, the J call TRBJ2-5; 7 nucleotides agree with TRBD1. V lost 6 bases, J lost 3 bases, and 4 bases stayed unmatched. This CDR3 has 13 amino acids. From germline, CDR1 is MNHEY and CDR2 SMNVEV (reference sequence). DNA for the CDR3: TGTGCCAGCAGACGCACAGGGGAAGAGACCCAGTACTTC. It specifies CASRRTGEETQYF.

This chain connects TRBV25-1 to TRBJ1-4; 7 bases map to TRBD1. The CDR3 runs 15 residues. J lost 10 bases, V lost 3 bases, and 11 bases had no gene match. Germline V gene data show CDR1 as MGHDK and CDR2 as SYGVNS. The CDR3 protein is CASSEPTGHLGKLFF. The CDR3 coding sequence is TGTGCCAGCAGTGAGCCGACAGGGCACCTTGGAAAACTGTTTTTT.

Remarks on this clone: Because it lacks the conserved phenylalanine or tryptophan at the end, this CDR3 is likely a read error. The DNA is left out, because the CDR3 cannot be placed on it with certainty; the CDR3 is given as TCRdb lists it. V is TRBV20-1 and J is TRBJ1-2. Germline lookup yields CDR1 DFQATT and CDR2 SNEGSKA (reference sequence). The CDR3 is made up of 11 amino acids, end residues included. The CDR3 sequence is CSARALDGGRI.

The J gene is TRBJ1-4, the V gene TRBV15; D is undetermined. This CDR3 region has 14 residues. V was clipped by 1 base and J by 4 bases, with 7 bases between them. From germline, CDR1 is LNHNV and CDR2 YYDKDF (reference sequence). The CDR3 nucleotides read TGTGCCACCAGCAGAGGTCAGATTAATGAAAAACTGTTTTTT. Its translation is CATSRGQINEKLFF.

The genes are TRBV18 and TRBJ1-2, with 9 bases matching TRBD1. Germline CDR1 and CDR2: KGHSH and LQKENI. The CDR3 sequence is 17 residues long. Trimming removed 1 base from V and 3 bases from J; junction bases left unmatched: 9. As DNA, the CDR3 is TGTGCCAGCTCACCACATAAACCGGGACAGGGACACTATGGCTACACCTTC. Translating it yields CASSPHKPGQGHYGYTF.

This clone was counted once. This chain connects TRBV27 to TRBJ1-2, with TRBD1 as a possible D gene (5 bases). The CDR3 has 17 amino acids. V was shortened by 5 bases and J by 1 base, with 20 bases between the two germline ends. Germline values: CDR1 MNHEY, CDR2 SMNVEV (reference sequence). This CDR3 is CASSTGGGVLVNYGYTF. In DNA form, the CDR3 reads TGTGCCAGCAGTACCGGTGGGGGGGTCCTCGTTAACTATGGCTACACCTTC.

The rearrangement links TRBV27 to TRBJ2-5, with 7 bases lining up with TRBD1. This CDR3 is built from 14 residues. CDR1 is MNHEY, CDR2 SMNVEV, per germline (reference sequence). With V trimmed by 4 bases and J by 2 bases, 4 bases remained unmatched. For the CDR3, the DNA is TGTGCCAGCAGTTCCCAGGGACAGCAAGAGACCCAGTACTTC. It yields the protein CASSSQGQQETQYF.

The chain carries TRBV7-9 and TRBJ2-2; TRBD1 is a possible D gene (6 bases). Germline CDR1 and CDR2: SEHNR and FQNEAQ (reference sequence). CDR3 length equals 13 residues. Trimming removed 5 bases from V and 6 bases from J, with 10 bases in between. CDR3 protein: CASSPGAPGELFF. The CDR3, as DNA: TGTGCCAGCAGCCCAGGGGCTCCCGGGGAGCTGTTTTTT.

This chain connects TRBV15 to TRBJ2-7; no clear D. V was shortened by 1 base and J by 5 bases, with 6 bases between the two germline ends. From germline, CDR1 is LNHNV and CDR2 YYDKDF (reference sequence). This CDR3 contains 12 residues. DNA of the CDR3: TGTGCCACCAGCAGAGGGTACAACGAGCAGTACTTC. Translation: CATSRGYNEQYF.

The rearrangement uses TRBV9 and TRBJ2-3, with a tentative D call TRBD2 (6 bases). Trimming shortened V by 2 bases and J by 4 bases, and 11 bases separated the two germline ends. There are 14 residues in the CDR3. The V gene's germline CDR1 is SGDLS and CDR2 YYNGEE. The CDR3 bases are TGTGCCAGCAGCGTCTTCGGGGGAGCAGATACGCAGTATTTT. The encoded protein is CASSVFGGADTQYF.

The gene calls are TRBV28 and TRBJ1-5, with D possibly being TRBD1 (6 bases). Germline CDR1 and CDR2: MDHEN and SYDVKM. Deletions cut 11 bases from V and 4 bases from J, with 18 bases between. The CDR3 extends over 14 amino acids. The CDR3 here is CAGGVQGTNQPQHF. CDR3 nucleotides: TGTGCCGGTGGGGTCCAGGGGACAAATCAGCCCCAGCATTTT.

Regarding this clone: One end of the junction is discordant with germline, which a read error may explain. The chain uses TRBV7-7 and TRBJ2-5; tentative D call: TRBD1 (6 bases). CDR3 length: 15 amino acids. CDR1 is SSHAT, CDR2 FNYEAQ, per germline (reference sequence). This CDR3 is CASSLAQGIQETQYF. CDR3 bases: TGTGCTAGCAGCTTAGCTCAGGGGATCCAAGAGACCCAGTACTTC.

This clone has only one observation. V gene TRBV6-6 combines with J gene TRBJ1-5; 7 nucleotides match TRBD1. CDR1 is MNHNY and CDR2 is SVGAGI in the germline V gene (reference sequence). The CDR3 runs 12 residues. Trimming took 8 bases from V and 5 from J; bases not matched to a gene: 3. DNA of the CDR3: TGTGCCAGCCGGGACAGAGATCAGCCCCAGCATTTT. Its protein product is CASRDRDQPQHF.

J is TRBJ2-3 and V is TRBV28, with a weak D call TRBD1 (6 bases). Per germline, CDR1 MDHEN and CDR2 SYDVKM. The V and J ends lost 7 bases and 7 bases respectively, with 18 bases between them. This CDR3 is 14 amino acids long. The CDR3 is CASTLLDGGNTQYF. CDR3 nucleotide sequence: TGTGCCAGCACCCTCCTTGATGGGGGCAATACGCAGTATTTT. Full variable domain (missing parts from reference TRBV28 and TRBJ2-3): DVKVTQSSRYLVKRTGEKVFLECVQDMDHENMFWYRQDPGLGLRLIYFSYDVKMKEKGDIPEGYSVSREKKERFSLILESASTNQTSMYLCASTLLDGGNTQYFGPGTRLTVL.

The chain employs TRBV19 and TRBJ2-3, with D possibly matching TRBD1 (6 bases). CDR1 LNHDA and CDR2 SQIVND come from the germline V gene (reference sequence). Trimming took off 9 bases at V and 6 bases at J, with 22 bases between the two ends. CDR3 length: 15 residues. The CDR3, as DNA: TGTGCCAGCAGGGGCTTAGGGGCCCAGGGGGATACGCAGTATTTT. Protein sequence: CASRGLGAQGDTQYF.

The chain links TRBV15 to TRBJ1-3; 8 bases fit TRBD1. Germline V gene sequence: CDR1 LNHNV, CDR2 YYDKDF (reference sequence). V lost 8 bases to trimming and J lost 10 bases; unmatched junction nucleotides: 16. The CDR3 has 15 residues. In DNA form, the CDR3 reads TGTGCCACCTCCGGGGTAGACAGGGGATGGAGTACCATATATTTT. It encodes CATSGVDRGWSTIYF. The whole variable domain, remainder taken from reference TRBV15 and TRBJ1-3, is DAMVIQNPRYQVTQFGKPVTLSCSQTLNHNVMYWYQQKSSQAPKLLFHYYDKDFNNEADTPDNFQSRRPNTSFCFLDIRSPGLGDTAMYLCATSGVDRGWSTIYFGEGSWLTVV.